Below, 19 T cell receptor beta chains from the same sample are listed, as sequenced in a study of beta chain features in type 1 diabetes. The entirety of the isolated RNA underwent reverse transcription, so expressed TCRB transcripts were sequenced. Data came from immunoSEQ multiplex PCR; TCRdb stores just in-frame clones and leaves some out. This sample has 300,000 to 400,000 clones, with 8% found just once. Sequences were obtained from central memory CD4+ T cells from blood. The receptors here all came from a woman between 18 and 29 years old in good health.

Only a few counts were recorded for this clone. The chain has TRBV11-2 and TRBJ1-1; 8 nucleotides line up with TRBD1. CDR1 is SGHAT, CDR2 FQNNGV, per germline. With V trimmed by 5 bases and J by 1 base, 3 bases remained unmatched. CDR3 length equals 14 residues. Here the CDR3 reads CASSVQGENTEAFF. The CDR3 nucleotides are TGTGCCAGCAGCGTACAGGGGGAGAACACTGAAGCTTTCTTT.

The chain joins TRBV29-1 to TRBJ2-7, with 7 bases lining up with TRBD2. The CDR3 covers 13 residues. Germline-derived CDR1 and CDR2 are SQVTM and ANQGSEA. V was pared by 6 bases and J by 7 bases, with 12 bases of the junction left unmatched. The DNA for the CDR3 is TGCAGCGTGGAAAAATACGGGAGGACTGAGCAGTACTTC. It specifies CSVEKYGRTEQYF.

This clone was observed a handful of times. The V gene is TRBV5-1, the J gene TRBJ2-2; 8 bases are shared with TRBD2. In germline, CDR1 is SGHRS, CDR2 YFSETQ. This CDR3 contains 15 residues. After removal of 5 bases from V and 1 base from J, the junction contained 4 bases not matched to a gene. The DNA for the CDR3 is TGCGCCAGCAGACCGGGACTAGAGAACACCGGGGAGCTGTTTTTT. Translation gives CASRPGLENTGELFF.

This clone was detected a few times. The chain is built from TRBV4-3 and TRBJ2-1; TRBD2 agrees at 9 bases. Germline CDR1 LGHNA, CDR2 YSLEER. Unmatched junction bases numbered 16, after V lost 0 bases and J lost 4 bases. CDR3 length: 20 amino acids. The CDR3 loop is CASSQDTSYGLAGTYNEQFF. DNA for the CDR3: TGCGCCAGCAGCCAAGATACATCGTATGGGCTAGCGGGGACTTACAATGAGCAGTTCTTC.

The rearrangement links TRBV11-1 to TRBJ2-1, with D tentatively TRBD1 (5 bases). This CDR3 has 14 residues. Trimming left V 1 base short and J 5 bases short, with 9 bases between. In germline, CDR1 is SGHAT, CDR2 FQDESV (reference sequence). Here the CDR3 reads CASSLVRADNEQFF. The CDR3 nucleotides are TGTGCCAGCAGCTTAGTCAGGGCGGACAATGAGCAGTTCTTC.

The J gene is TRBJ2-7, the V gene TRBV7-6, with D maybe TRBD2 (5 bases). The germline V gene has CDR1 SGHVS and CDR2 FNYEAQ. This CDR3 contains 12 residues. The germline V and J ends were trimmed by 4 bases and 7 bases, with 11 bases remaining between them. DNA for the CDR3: TGTGCCAGCAGCTCGGGATCAGGAGAGCAGTACTTC. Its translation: CASSSGSGEQYF.

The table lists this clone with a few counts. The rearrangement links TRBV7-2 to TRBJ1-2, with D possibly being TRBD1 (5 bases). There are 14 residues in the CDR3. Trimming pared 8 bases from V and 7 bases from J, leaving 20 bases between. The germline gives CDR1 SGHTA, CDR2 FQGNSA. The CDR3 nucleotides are TGTGCCAGCCACCGAGACAGTCCCTTAGGTGGCTACACCTTC. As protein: CASHRDSPLGGYTF. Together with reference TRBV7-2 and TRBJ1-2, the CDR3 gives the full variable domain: GAGVSQSPSNKVTEKGKDVELRCDPISGHTALYWYRQSLGQGLEFLIYFQGNSAPDKSGLPSDRFSAERTGGSVSTLTIQRTQQEDSAVYLCASHRDSPLGGYTFGSGTRLTVV.

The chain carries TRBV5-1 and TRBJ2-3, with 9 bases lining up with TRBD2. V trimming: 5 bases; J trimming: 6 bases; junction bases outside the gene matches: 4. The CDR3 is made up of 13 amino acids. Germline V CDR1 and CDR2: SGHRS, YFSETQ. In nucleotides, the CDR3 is TGCGCCAGCAGACGGCGGGAGGGGGATACGCAGTATTTT. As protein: CASRRREGDTQYF.

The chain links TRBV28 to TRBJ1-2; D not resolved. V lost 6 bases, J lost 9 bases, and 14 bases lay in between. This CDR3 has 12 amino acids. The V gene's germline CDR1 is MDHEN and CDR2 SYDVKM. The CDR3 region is CASRTTQTSYTF. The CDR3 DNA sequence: TGTGCCAGCAGGACAACCCAAACCAGCTACACCTTC.

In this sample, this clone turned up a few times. CDR3 region: CASSPTGGSTEAFF. CDR3 nucleotide sequence: TGTGCCAGCTCACCTACAGGGGGGAGCACTGAAGCTTTCTTT. The V gene is TRBV18, the J gene TRBJ1-1; TRBD1 agrees at 8 bases. Germline V CDR1 and CDR2: KGHSH, LQKENI. This CDR3 is built from 14 residues. V shed 3 bases, J shed 4 bases, and the junction held 4 bases outside the gene matches.

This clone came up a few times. The CDR3 DNA sequence: TGTGCCAGCAGTTTATCGGGGGAGGGCACAGATACGCAGTATTTT. Protein sequence: CASSLSGEGTDTQYF. V gene TRBV28 combines with J gene TRBJ2-3, with D tentatively TRBD2 (6 bases). Germline CDR1 reads MDHEN; CDR2 reads SYDVKM. There are 15 residues in the CDR3. The germline V and J ends were trimmed by 1 base and 1 base, with 9 bases remaining between them. The variable domain in full, completed from reference TRBV28 and TRBJ2-3, reads DVKVTQSSRYLVKRTGEKVFLECVQDMDHENMFWYRQDPGLGLRLIYFSYDVKMKEKGDIPEGYSVSREKKERFSLILESASTNQTSMYLCASSLSGEGTDTQYFGPGTRLTVL.

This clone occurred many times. The CDR3 sequence is CASSQTGPRQHEQFF. CDR3 sequence (DNA): TGTGCCAGCAGCCAGACAGGGCCTAGGCAACATGAGCAGTTCTTC. The chain uses TRBV7-9 and TRBJ2-1; 7 nucleotides line up with TRBD1. The CDR3 contains 15 residues. Germline lookup yields CDR1 SEHNR and CDR2 FQNEAQ (reference sequence). Unmatched junction bases numbered 12, after V lost 5 bases and J lost 8 bases.

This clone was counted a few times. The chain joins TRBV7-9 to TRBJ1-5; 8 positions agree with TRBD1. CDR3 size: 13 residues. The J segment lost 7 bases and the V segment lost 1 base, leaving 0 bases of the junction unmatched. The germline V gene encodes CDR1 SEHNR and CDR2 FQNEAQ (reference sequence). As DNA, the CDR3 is TGTGCCAGCAGCTTAGGGGACAGGCAGCCCCAGCATTTT. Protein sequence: CASSLGDRQPQHF.

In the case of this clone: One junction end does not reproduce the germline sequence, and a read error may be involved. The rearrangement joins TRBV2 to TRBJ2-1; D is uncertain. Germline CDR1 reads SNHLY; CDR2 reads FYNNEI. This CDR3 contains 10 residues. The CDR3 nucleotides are TGTGCCAGCAGCTACTATGAGCAGTTCTTC. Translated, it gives CASSYYEQFF.

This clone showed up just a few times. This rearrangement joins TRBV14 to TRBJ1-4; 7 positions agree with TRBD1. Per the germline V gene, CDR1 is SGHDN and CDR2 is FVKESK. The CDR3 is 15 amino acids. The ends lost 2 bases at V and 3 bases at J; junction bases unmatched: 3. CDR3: CASSQNRGANEKLFF. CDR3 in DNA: TGTGCCAGCAGCCAAAACAGGGGTGCTAATGAAAAACTGTTTTTT.

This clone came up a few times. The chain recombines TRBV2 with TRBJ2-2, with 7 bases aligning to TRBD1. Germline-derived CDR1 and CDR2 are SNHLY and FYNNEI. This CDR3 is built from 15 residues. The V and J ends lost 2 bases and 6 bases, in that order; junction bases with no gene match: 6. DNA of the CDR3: TGTGCCAGCAGTGAATACAGGGGTAAAGCCGGGGAGCTGTTTTTT. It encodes CASSEYRGKAGELFF.

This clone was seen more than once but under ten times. The CDR3 loop reads CASSFRDSPNEKLFF. CDR3 sequence (DNA): TGTGCCAGCAGCTTCCGGGACAGCCCTAATGAAAAACTGTTTTTT. V and J are TRBV7-3 and TRBJ1-4; the match to TRBD1 covers 7 bases. With 3 bases clipped from V and 3 bases from J, the junction kept 4 bases outside the gene matches. The CDR3 runs to 15 residues. The germline gives CDR1 SGHTA, CDR2 FQGTGA.

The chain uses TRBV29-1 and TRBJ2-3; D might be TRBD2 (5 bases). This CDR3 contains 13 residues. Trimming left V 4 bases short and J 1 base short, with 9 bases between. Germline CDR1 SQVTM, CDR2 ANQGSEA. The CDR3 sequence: CSVGAAGTDTQYF. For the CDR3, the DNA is TGCAGCGTTGGGGCAGCGGGCACAGATACGCAGTATTTT.

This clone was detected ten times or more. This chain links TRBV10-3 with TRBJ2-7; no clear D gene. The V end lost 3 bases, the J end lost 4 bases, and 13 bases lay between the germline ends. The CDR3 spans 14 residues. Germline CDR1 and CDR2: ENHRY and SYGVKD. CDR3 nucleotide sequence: TGTGCCATCAGTGAAACGAGCATTACTTACGAGCAGTACTTC. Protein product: CAISETSITYEQYF.